Following are 5 T cell receptor beta chains from one sample sequenced in a study of T cell repertoires in cytomegalovirus infection. One entry per CDR3 protein, called by TCRdb with MiXCR from the reads. The table includes roughly 76,000 distinct CDR3 sequences, approximately 3.7% detected once. Material: PBMCs. These receptors all come from a human donor in good health (CMV status not recorded). Some clones in this sample may be carry-over from other donors' samples.

There are many counts of this clonotype. V gene TRBV4-3 combines with J gene TRBJ1-1; D uncertain. Trimming left V 3 bases short and J 3 bases short, with 11 bases between. Germline V lookup: CDR1 LGHNA, CDR2 YSLEER. The CDR3 has 14 amino acids. CDR3 sequence: CASSQEAGDTEAFF. The CDR3 region has the DNA TGCGCCAGCAGCCAGGAGGCTGGGGACACTGAAGCTTTCTTT.

This clonotype was counted ten times or more. The gene calls are TRBV11-2 and TRBJ1-2; 8 positions match TRBD1. J gave up 6 bases and V 8 bases, and 14 bases lay outside the gene matches. The length of the CDR3 is 15 residues. Germline V lookup: CDR1 SGHAT, CDR2 FQNNGV. The CDR3 coding sequence is TGTGCCAGCCGTACAACAGGGGGAAGAATCCATGGCTACACCTTC. Its protein is CASRTTGGRIHGYTF.

This clonotype was recorded at least ten times. The CDR3 region is CASSWGTGRNEQFF. The CDR3 DNA reads TGTGCCAGCAGCTGGGGGACAGGTCGCAATGAGCAGTTCTTC. The gene calls are TRBV5-6 and TRBJ2-1; 8 positions match TRBD1. Per germline, CDR1 SGHDT and CDR2 YYEEEE. The CDR3 contains 14 residues. The V and J ends lost 3 bases and 6 bases, in that order; junction bases with no gene match: 5. The full variable domain, completed using reference TRBV5-6 and TRBJ2-1, is DAGVTQSPTHLIKTRGQQVTLRCSPKSGHDTVSWYQQALGQGPQFIFQYYEEEERQRGNFPDRFSGHQFPNYSSELNVNALLLGDSALYLCASSWGTGRNEQFFGPGTRLTVL.

This clonotype was recorded at least ten times. The gene calls are TRBV5-6 and TRBJ1-6; perhaps TRBD1 as D (6 bases). Germline V gives CDR1 SGHDT, CDR2 YYEEEE. Trimming shortened V by 4 bases and J by 14 bases, and 13 bases separated the two germline ends. CDR3 length equals 12 residues. CDR3 amino acids: CASSNRAGSLHF. The CDR3 nucleotides are TGTGCCAGCAGCAACAGGGCGGGTTCCCTCCACTTT.

Many counts were recorded for this clonotype. The chain has TRBV29-1 and TRBJ1-2, with TRBD1 identical over 9 bases. This CDR3 contains 12 residues. The V gene end was trimmed by 5 bases and the J gene end by 4 bases; junction bases not matched to a gene: 2. Germline V gene lookup returns CDR1 SQVTM and CDR2 ANQGSEA. CDR3 sequence (DNA): TGCAGCGTTCCGACAGGGGGCTATGGCTACACCTTC. This codes for CSVPTGGYGYTF.